The rows below give T cell receptor beta chains drawn from one sample of a study of monozygotic twins with cystic fibrosis. Sequenced by immunoSEQ multiplex PCR; TCRdb stores in-frame clones only, minus some. The sample carries over 20,000 clones, less than 95% recorded once. Sequenced material: blood. The receptors derive from a girl aged 2 to 9 with cystic fibrosis. CDR3s include the opening cysteine and the closing phenylalanine or tryptophan. D genes are given only for firm matches. Expanded clones get a size class; other rows say once, few or many, or leave the size out.

v_call	clone_size	d_call	j_call	cdr3_aa	cdr3_nt
TRBV6-1	once	-	TRBJ1-5	CASSVEPSNQPQHF	TGTGCCAGCAGTGTGGAACCAAGCAATCAGCCCCAGCATTTT
TRBV6-1	once	-	TRBJ1-1	CASSGQATTEAFF	TGTGCCAGCAGTGGACAGGCTACGACTGAAGCTTTCTTT
TRBV4-1	once	-	TRBJ1-2	CASSQEAWPESYGYTF	TGCGCCAGCAGCCAAGAAGCGTGGCCCGAGAGCTATGGCTACACCTTC
TRBV9	-	-	TRBJ1-2	CASSETGQSTNYGYTF	TGTGCCAGCAGCGAAACCGGACAGTCCACTAACTATGGCTACACTTTC
TRBV29-1	few	-	TRBJ1-1	CSVLAYPMNTEAFF	TGCAGCGTGTTGGCCTACCCAATGAACACTGAAGCTTTCTTT
TRBV5-6	once	-	TRBJ2-7	CASSWFDSPYEQYF	TGTGCCAGCAGCTGGTTCGACAGCCCCTACGAGCAGTACTTC
TRBV29-1	few	TRBD1	TRBJ1-1	CSVKQGAEAFF	TGCAGCGTTAAACAGGGGGCTGAAGCTTTCTTT
TRBV9	once	TRBD2	TRBJ2-7	CASSPSGTSYEQYF	TGTGCCAGCAGCCCGAGCGGGACTTCCTACGAGCAGTACTTC
TRBV5-4	-	TRBD2	TRBJ2-5	CASSLWAGGQETQYF	TGTGCCAGCAGCTTGTGGGCGGGGGGACAAGAGACCCAGTACTTC
TRBV27	-	-	TRBJ1-5	CASSFKDSGQPQHF	TGTGCCAGCAGTTTTAAGGATTCGGGTCAGCCCCAGCATTTT
TRBV27	-	-	TRBJ1-2	CASHDRNYGYTF	TGTGCCAGCCACGACAGGAACTATGGCTACACCTTC
TRBV19	-	-	TRBJ1-5	CASSIGVGNSNQPQHF	TGTGCCAGTAGTATAGGGGTGGGAAATAGCAATCAGCCCCAGCATTTT
TRBV6-5	-	-	TRBJ1-2	CASSYSLTSYGYTF	TGTGCCAGCAGTTACTCGTTGACTTCCTATGGCTACACCTTC
TRBV7-2	-	-	TRBJ2-3	CASFDPLGIDTQYF	TGTGCCAGCTTCGATCCCCTAGGTATAGATACGCAGTATTTT
TRBV19	-	-	TRBJ1-1	CASSPGDRNTEAFF	TGTGCCAGTAGTCCAGGAGATAGGAACACTGAAGCTTTCTTT
TRBV6-6	-	-	TRBJ2-2	CASSPLTTGELFF	TGTGCCAGCAGTCCCCTAACCACCGGGGAGCTGTTTTTT
TRBV29-1	-	TRBD2	TRBJ2-1	CSVGGAGNEQFF	TGCAGCGTCGGGGGGGCGGGCAATGAGCAGTTCTTC
TRBV2	-	TRBD2	TRBJ2-1	CASSDVGLAGGPYNEQFF	TGTGCCAGCAGTGATGTAGGACTAGCGGGGGGACCTTACAATGAGCAGTTCTTC
TRBV2	-	TRBD1	TRBJ1-5	CASSAGQGFQPQHF	TGTGCCAGCAGCGCCGGACAGGGTTTTCAGCCCCAGCATTTT
TRBV5-4	-	-	TRBJ2-7	CASSSGLFTPLEQYF	TGTGCCAGCAGCTCCGGACTCTTCACCCCCCTCGAGCAGTACTTC
TRBV2	few	TRBD1	TRBJ2-7	CASRGGTGITYEQYF	TGTGCCAGCAGGGGCGGGACAGGGATCACCTACGAGCAGTACTTC
TRBV11-2	-	-	TRBJ1-1	CASSLEGRGGAVRF	TGTGCCAGCAGCTTAGAGGGTAGGGGGGGCGCGGTTCGGTTT
TRBV27	few	-	TRBJ1-1	CASSIQGNTEAFF	TGTGCCAGCAGTATCCAGGGGAACACTGAAGCTTTCTTT
TRBV6-1	-	-	TRBJ2-7	CASRYRDGGTYEQYF	TGTGCCAGCAGATACCGGGACGGGGGCACCTACGAGCAGTACTTC
TRBV5-1	few	TRBD1	TRBJ1-1	CASSQRTGVGAFF	TGCGCCAGCAGCCAAAGGACAGGGGTTGGTGCTTTCTTT
TRBV29-1	-	-	TRBJ2-7	CSVCLEGTLMGEQYF	TGCAGCGTTTGCCTTGAGGGAACCCTAATGGGGGAGCAGTACTTC
TRBV25-1	-	-	TRBJ2-7	CASSEYGVARRGIYEQYF	TGTGCCAGCAGTGAATATGGTGTCGCGCGTCGAGGGATCTACGAGCAGTACTTC
TRBV6-1	-	TRBD1	TRBJ2-5	CPLGGKEETQYF	TGTCCCCTAGGGGGCAAGGAGGAGACCCAGTACTTC
TRBV4-3	once	TRBD2	TRBJ2-3	CASSQEGSSGGNTDTQYF	TGCGCCAGCAGCCAAGAGGGGAGTAGCGGGGGGAACACAGATACGCAGTATTTT
TRBV25-1	-	-	TRBJ1-2	CASSRGRTANYGYTF	TGTGCCAGCAGTCGGGGGCGGACGGCCAACTATGGCTACACCTTC
TRBV6-5	-	TRBD1	TRBJ1-2	CASSYGQGESGYTF	TGTGCCAGCAGTTACGGGCAGGGGGAGAGTGGCTACACCTTC
TRBV7-2	-	TRBD1	TRBJ2-5	CASSQRQGVETQYF	TGTGCCAGCAGCCAAAGACAGGGGGTAGAGACCCAGTACTTC
TRBV7-9	-	-	TRBJ2-7	CASSLLDEQYF	TGTGCCAGCAGCTTACTGGACGAGCAGTACTTC
TRBV6-6	-	TRBD1	TRBJ2-7	CASSVYEGGWFEQYF	TGTGCCAGCAGTGTGTATGAAGGGGGCTGGTTCGAGCAGTACTTC
TRBV6-5	-	TRBD1	TRBJ1-2	CASSYSRDSPYGYTF	TGTGCCAGCAGTTACTCCCGGGACAGCCCGTATGGCTACACCTTC
TRBV5-1	-	-	TRBJ1-1	CASRRASNMNTEAFF	TGCGCCAGCAGAAGAGCGAGCAATATGAACACTGAAGCTTTCTTT
TRBV7-9	-	TRBD1	TRBJ2-6	CASSTGQGAGANVLTF	TGTGCCAGCAGCACGGGACAGGGAGCCGGGGCCAACGTCCTGACTTTC
TRBV28	-	-	TRBJ1-6	CASSLAGDNSPLHF	TGTGCCAGCAGTTTGGCAGGGGATAATTCACCCCTCCACTTT
TRBV4-3	-	-	TRBJ1-2	CASSQDLPGSNYGYTF	TGCGCCAGCAGCCAAGATCTTCCGGGGAGCAACTATGGCTACACCTTC
TRBV7-2	-	-	TRBJ1-2	CASNQGFNYGYTF	TGTGCCAGCAACCAGGGATTTAACTATGGCTACACCTTC
TRBV7-6	-	TRBD1	TRBJ2-7	CASSSDRVQYF	TGTGCCAGCAGCTCGGACAGGGTGCAGTACTTC
TRBV6-5	-	-	TRBJ2-1	CASSYAEGSGYEQFF	TGTGCCAGCAGTTACGCGGAGGGGAGCGGGTATGAGCAGTTCTTC
TRBV28	-	-	TRBJ1-6	CASSLLPEGTSPLHF	TGTGCCAGCTCCCTCCTACCCGAGGGTACCTCACCCCTCCACTTT
TRBV7-2	-	-	TRBJ2-7	CASSLQAGYEQYF	TGTGCCAGCAGCTTACAGGCAGGCTACGAGCAGTACTTC
TRBV11-3	-	-	TRBJ2-3	CASSLIRAQGRADTQYF	TGTGCCAGCAGCTTAATCCGGGCACAGGGGAGGGCAGATACGCAGTATTTT
TRBV4-3	-	TRBD1	TRBJ1-2	CASSQDAGTGGIVGYTF	TGCGCCAGCAGCCAAGATGCCGGGACAGGGGGCATCGTTGGCTACACCTTC
TRBV18	-	-	TRBJ2-3	CASSPLVTSTDTQYF	TGTGCCAGCTCACCCCTTGTTACTAGCACAGATACGCAGTATTTT
TRBV5-1	once	-	TRBJ2-2	CASGFKTVQENTGELFF	TGCGCCAGCGGCTTTAAGACGGTACAGGAGAACACCGGGGAGCTGTTTTTT
TRBV4-3	-	-	TRBJ1-5	CASSQGVGQPQHF	TGCGCCAGCAGCCAAGGGGTAGGTCAGCCCCAGCATTTT
TRBV13	-	TRBD2	TRBJ2-1	CASSHGTSGAGEQFF	TGTGCCAGCAGCCACGGGACTAGCGGGGCTGGTGAGCAGTTCTTC
TRBV13	few	-	TRBJ1-1	CASSFRGGTEAFF	TGTGCCAGCAGCTTCAGGGGAGGCACTGAAGCTTTCTTT
TRBV28	-	-	TRBJ1-3	CASSLRQARGGNTIYF	TGTGCCAGCAGTTTAAGACAGGCGCGAGGTGGAAACACCATATATTTT
TRBV5-5	-	-	TRBJ2-3	CASSSGTLHNTQYF	TGTGCCAGCAGCTCCGGGACACTTCACAATACGCAGTATTTT
TRBV7-9	-	-	TRBJ1-4	CASSSRGRVEKLFF	TGTGCCAGCAGCTCTAGGGGAAGGGTGGAAAAACTGTTTTTT
TRBV10-2	-	TRBD1	TRBJ1-5	CASSTGGSNQPQHF	TGCGCCAGCTCTACAGGGGGAAGCAATCAGCCCCAGCATTTT
TRBV20-1	-	-	TRBJ2-5	CSARLAGTQYF	TGCAGTGCTAGGCTAGCTGGGACCCAGTACTTC
TRBV6-5	-	-	TRBJ1-1	CASSRQIPDTEAFF	TGTGCCAGCAGTCGACAGATCCCAGACACTGAAGCTTTCTTT
TRBV12-5	-	-	TRBJ2-2	CASGLVQLDPPPVELFF	TGTGCTAGTGGTTTGGTACAGCTAGACCCGCCCCCAGTGGAGCTGTTTTTT
TRBV19	once	-	TRBJ2-5	CASSISGTSETQYF	TGTGCCAGTAGTATATCGGGCACTTCAGAGACCCAGTACTTC